The 24 T cell receptor beta chains given below trace back to one sample, sequenced in a study of metastatic and nonmetastatic thyroid tumors. TCRdb re-clonotyped the PCR reads through MiXCR. The table lists about 24,000 clones, over 20% of them singletons, with roughly 13% in the top ten. No patient received treatment before thyroid surgery. Sequencing was done on a sample of blood. Every receptor here comes from a male donor with papillary thyroid cancer or a benign thyroid nodule (not recorded which). Some clones in this sample may be carry-over from other donors' samples.

This clone was found many times. The rearrangement joins TRBV20-1 to TRBJ2-5; D gene unclear. With 4 bases removed from V and 7 bases from J, the gap between germline ends came to 10 bases. The germline V gene has CDR1 DFQATT and CDR2 SNEGSKA (reference sequence). This CDR3 has 11 amino acids. Here the CDR3 reads CSATSGRTQYF. For the CDR3, the DNA is TGCAGTGCTACCTCAGGACGGACCCAGTACTTC.

At least ten counts were recorded for this clone. V usage is TRBV4-2 and J usage is TRBJ2-2, with a tentative D call TRBD1 (7 bases). CDR1 is LGHNA, CDR2 YNFKEQ, per germline. The CDR3 covers 15 residues. V gave up 0 bases and J gave up 5 bases, with 10 bases separating them. CDR3 bases: TGTGCCAGCAGCCAAGACCAGGGGGGTACCGGGGAGCTGTTTTTT. Protein product: CASSQDQGGTGELFF.

In its sample, this clone was seen many times. For the CDR3, the DNA is TGTGCCAGCCCTCTGTCAGAAGGGGGCAATCAGCCCCAGCATTTT. It translates to CASPLSEGGNQPQHF. The V gene is TRBV5-8, the J gene TRBJ1-5, with D maybe TRBD1 (5 bases). Germline loops: CDR1 SGHTS, CDR2 YDEGEE. The V end was cut by 7 bases, the J end by 2 bases, with 16 bases between. The CDR3 has 15 amino acids. The full variable domain, completed using reference TRBV5-8 and TRBJ1-5, is EAGVTQSPTHLIKTRGQQATLRCSPISGHTSVYWYQQALGLGLQFLLWYDEGEERNRGNFPPRFSGRQFPNYSSELNVNALELEDSALYLCASPLSEGGNQPQHFGDGTRLSIL.

The chain combines TRBV20-1 with TRBJ2-7; the match to TRBD1 covers 7 bases. Trimming cost V 0 bases and J 4 bases; bases outside gene matches: 3. Germline assignment: CDR1 DFQATT and CDR2 SNEGSKA (reference sequence). CDR3 length: 13 amino acids. CDR3 bases: TGCAGTGCTAGAGATCACAGGGGTTACGAGCAGTACTTC. Protein sequence: CSARDHRGYEQYF.

The chain has TRBV10-2 and TRBJ2-1; 11 bases fit TRBD2. The CDR3 sequence is 17 residues long. V shed 0 bases and J 7 bases; nucleotides not matched to a gene: 8. The V gene's germline CDR1 is WSHSY and CDR2 SAAADI. CDR3 sequence reads: CASSESIAGGPGNEQFF. For the CDR3, the DNA is TGCGCCAGCAGTGAGTCGATAGCGGGAGGGCCGGGAAATGAGCAGTTCTTC.

Points on this clone: The final CDR3 position lacks the conserved phenylalanine or tryptophan, pointing to a likely read error. The chain combines TRBV20-1 with TRBJ2-7, with D possibly matching TRBD2 (6 bases). Trimming pared 2 bases from V and 5 bases from J, leaving 19 bases between. Germline lookup yields CDR1 DFQATT and CDR2 SNEGSKA (reference sequence). The CDR3 covers 15 residues. The CDR3 DNA reads TGCAGTGCTAGATTCCCGACTAGTGCGGGCCACGAGCAGTACATC. It encodes CSARFPTSAGHEQYI.

This clone showed up many times. This chain connects TRBV15 to TRBJ2-1; 9 nucleotides line up with TRBD2. CDR1 is LNHNV and CDR2 is YYDKDF in the germline V gene (reference sequence). The CDR3 extends over 17 amino acids. Trimming cost V 0 bases and J 3 bases; bases outside gene matches: 6. The CDR3 protein is CATSRDLAGRFYNEQFF. The CDR3, as DNA: TGTGCCACCAGCAGAGATCTAGCGGGGAGATTCTACAATGAGCAGTTCTTC.

This clone came up a few times. The chain employs TRBV20-1 and TRBJ1-3; a possible D gene is TRBD1 (6 bases). The CDR3 sequence is 18 residues long. Between the trimmed V and J ends, which lost 5 bases and 1 base, there was a span of 24 bases. Germline CDR1 is DFQATT and CDR2 is SNEGSKA (reference sequence). CDR3 DNA sequence: TGCAGTGCTCGCAGCGACCCCGGACAGTCGGCGTCTGGAAACACCATATATTTT. It is translated as CSARSDPGQSASGNTIYF.

This chain joins TRBV6-5 and TRBJ2-5, with D possibly TRBD2 on 5 matching bases. Germline V lookup: CDR1 MNHEY, CDR2 SVGAGI. This CDR3 contains 14 residues. The V and J ends lost 4 bases and 9 bases respectively, with 18 bases between them. In DNA form, the CDR3 reads TGTGCCAGCAGTTGGACCACAGAGGGAAGGGCCCAGTACTTC. It is translated as CASSWTTEGRAQYF.

The rearrangement uses TRBV11-3 and TRBJ1-6; D might be TRBD1 (6 bases). CDR1 and CDR2 (germline): SGHNT, YENEEA. Trimming shortened V by 5 bases and J by 7 bases, and 18 bases separated the two germline ends. This CDR3 has 16 amino acids. CDR3 residues: CASSLSSGAENSPLHF. CDR3 coding DNA: TGTGCCAGCAGCCTATCGTCGGGGGCCGAGAATTCACCCCTCCACTTT.

The sample holds many counts of this clone. Written as DNA, the CDR3 is TGTGCCAGTACCCAGGGAAGCGCTTTCTTT. It translates to CASTQGSAFF. The J gene is TRBJ1-1, the V gene TRBV19, with D possibly TRBD1 on 5 matching bases. The CDR3 runs to 10 residues. Germline values: CDR1 LNHDA, CDR2 SQIVND (reference sequence). The V end was cut by 7 bases, the J end by 11 bases, with 11 bases between.

The sample holds one count of this clone. The CDR3 here is CASSLGQGGYEQYF. In nucleotides, the CDR3 is TGTGCCAGCAGCTTAGGACAGGGAGGATACGAGCAGTACTTC. V is TRBV11-2 and J is TRBJ2-7; weak D call: TRBD1 (7 bases). Trimming pared 1 base from V and 4 bases from J, leaving 11 bases between. The germline V gene has CDR1 SGHAT and CDR2 FQNNGV. The length of the CDR3 is 14 residues.

The chain has TRBV30 and TRBJ1-2; 10 bases align to TRBD1. CDR1 is GTSNPN and CDR2 is SVGIG in the germline V gene (reference sequence). This CDR3 is 13 amino acids long. J was trimmed by 7 bases and V by 3 bases; bases with no gene match: 5. Here the CDR3 DNA reads TGTGCCTGGAGGGGACAGGGGTCGGGTGGCTACACCTTC. This gives the protein CAWRGQGSGGYTF.

This clone is labeled as medium-sized. V and J are TRBV6-6 and TRBJ2-7, with 9 bases identical to TRBD2. Germline CDR1 and CDR2: MNHNY and SVGAGI (reference sequence). With V trimmed by 2 bases and J by 3 bases, 14 bases remained unmatched. The CDR3 totals 18 residues. The CDR3 reads CASSYKASGTDSFYEQYF. The CDR3 DNA is TGTGCCAGCAGTTACAAGGCTAGCGGGACCGATTCTTTCTACGAGCAGTACTTC.

There are many counts of this clone. This chain uses TRBV7-2 with TRBJ2-7, with TRBD2 matching over 12 bases. CDR1 and CDR2 (germline): SGHTA, FQGNSA. The ends lost 5 bases at V and 4 bases at J; junction bases unmatched: 9. This CDR3 is built from 16 residues. The CDR3 bases are TGTGCCAGCAGCCATAGGGGGCTAGCGGGAGGGTACGAGCAGTACTTC. This translates into CASSHRGLAGGYEQYF. The full variable domain, rest sourced from reference TRBV7-2 and TRBJ2-7, is GAGVSQSPSNKVTEKGKDVELRCDPISGHTALYWYRQSLGQGLEFLIYFQGNSAPDKSGLPSDRFSAERTGGSVSTLTIQRTQQEDSAVYLCASSHRGLAGGYEQYFGPGTRLTVT.

V and J are TRBV9 and TRBJ2-7; D unresolved. CDR1 and CDR2 from the germline V gene are SGDLS and YYNGEE. CDR3 length: 13 amino acids. With 6 bases removed from V and 3 bases from J, the gap between germline ends came to 13 bases. The chain's CDR3 is CASIPTGDYEQYF. As DNA, the CDR3 is TGTGCCAGCATCCCCACTGGCGACTACGAGCAGTACTTC.

By proportion, this clone is medium-sized. The J gene is TRBJ2-3, the V gene TRBV20-1, with D possibly TRBD2 on 6 matching bases. V gave up 6 bases and J gave up 3 bases, with 16 bases separating them. The V gene's germline CDR1 is DFQATT and CDR2 SNEGSKA (reference sequence). This CDR3 is built from 14 residues. CDR3 nucleotide sequence: TGCAGTGCCTGCCCCCCGACTAGTACAGATACGCAGTATTTT. Protein sequence: CSACPPTSTDTQYF.

Note on this clone: A read error may account for a junction end that differs from germline. This sequence joins TRBV11-2 and TRBJ2-5, with D perhaps being TRBD1 or TRBD2 (6 bases each). Germline V CDR1 and CDR2: SGHAT, FQNNGV. The CDR3 runs 14 residues. CDR3 residues: CASSLSGARETKYF. In nucleotides, the CDR3 is TGTGCCAGCAGCTTATCGGGGGCCCGGGAGACCAAGTACTTC.

This clone was seen many times. The chain uses TRBV3-1 and TRBJ2-3; TRBD2 matches 13 bases. Trimming cost V 0 bases and J 1 base; bases outside gene matches: 4. Germline-derived CDR1 and CDR2 are LGHDT and YNNKEL (reference sequence). The CDR3 is made up of 18 amino acids. The CDR3 spells CASSQEGGTSGGTDTQYF. The CDR3 DNA reads TGTGCCAGCAGCCAAGAAGGCGGGACTAGCGGGGGCACAGATACGCAGTATTTT.

This clone came up many times. The chain recombines TRBV10-1 with TRBJ2-3; no reliable D call. Germline CDR1 reads WNHNN; CDR2 reads SYGVQD (reference sequence). Trimming pared 4 bases from V and 2 bases from J, leaving 7 bases between. The CDR3 extends over 13 amino acids. CDR3 DNA sequence: TGCGCCAGCAGTGCGGGTCTCACAGATACGCAGTATTTT. This sequence encodes CASSAGLTDTQYF.

This clone has ten or more counts. This chain connects TRBV6-1 to TRBJ1-5, with TRBD1 matching over 11 bases. The CDR3 runs 16 residues. V was clipped by 2 bases and J by 7 bases; unmatched bases: 7. CDR1 is MNHNS and CDR2 is SASEGT in the germline V gene. The CDR3 nucleotides are TGTGCCAGCAGTGAAATGGCGGGACAGGGGGACCAGCCCCAGCATTTT. It is translated as CASSEMAGQGDQPQHF.

The V and J genes are TRBV20-1 and TRBJ2-1; D is possibly TRBD2 (7 bases). The ends were cut back, 6 bases at V and 0 bases at J, with 15 bases in the middle. The CDR3 totals 15 residues. CDR1 is DFQATT and CDR2 is SNEGSKA in the germline V gene (reference sequence). Here the CDR3 reads CSAPGGPNSYNEQFF. The CDR3 DNA reads TGCAGTGCCCCCGGGGGGCCCAACTCCTACAATGAGCAGTTCTTC.

Notes on this clone: A read error may produce the germline difference seen at one junction end. The CDR3 nucleotides read TGTGCCAGTAGTTTACAGGCGAACACTGAAGTTTCCTTT. It specifies CASSLQANTEVSF. The chain recombines TRBV19 with TRBJ1-1; TRBD1 might be the D (5 bases). The CDR3 length is 13 residues. Germline lookup yields CDR1 LNHDA and CDR2 SQIVND (reference sequence).

Ten or more counts support this clone. This chain links TRBV11-3 with TRBJ2-3; D perhaps matches TRBD1 (7 bases). This CDR3 comprises 15 residues. V was pared by 5 bases and J by 0 bases, with 12 bases between. In germline, CDR1 is SGHNT, CDR2 YENEEA. The CDR3 spells CASSPQGGSTDTQYF. The DNA for the CDR3 is TGTGCCAGCAGCCCCCAGGGGGGTAGCACAGATACGCAGTATTTT.